This passage covers 20 T cell receptor beta chains from one sample sequenced in a study of Ad26.COV2.S vaccination and SARS-CoV-2 variants. Assay: immunoSEQ multiplex PCR; the TCRdb copy retains only in-frame clones and omits some. There are 200,000 to 250,000 clones in the sample; roughly 88% occur only once, and about 10% lies in the top ten. Sample treatment: 15 to 20 received Ad26.COV2.S at low or high dose, single or two shots; about 5 received placebo; per-sample allocation not given. Sampling was performed 63 days after the first vaccine or placebo injection. The sequencing here drew on peripheral blood, taken in a trial of Ad26.COV2.S vaccine versus placebo. Every receptor here comes from a person between 18 and 65 years old who received the Ad26.COV2.S COVID-19 vaccine or a placebo.

V is TRBV19 and J is TRBJ1-5, with 7 nucleotides matching TRBD1. J gave up 6 bases and V 4 bases, and 3 bases lay outside the gene matches. The CDR3 has 13 amino acids. The germline V gene has CDR1 LNHDA and CDR2 SQIVND (reference sequence). CDR3 protein: CASSTQGGQPQHF. The DNA of the CDR3 is TGTGCCAGTAGTACTCAGGGGGGTCAGCCCCAGCATTTT.

The V call is TRBV6-6, the J call TRBJ1-4; 7 bases match TRBD1. The V gene's germline CDR1 is MNHNY and CDR2 SVGAGI (reference sequence). This CDR3 contains 13 residues. V gave up 8 bases and J gave up 7 bases; unmatched junction bases: 7. The CDR3 sequence is CASSKGAREKLFF. The CDR3 DNA reads as TGTGCCAGCTCTAAGGGGGCGCGTGAAAAACTGTTTTTT.

V is TRBV30 and J is TRBJ1-3; D gene ambiguous. In germline, CDR1 is GTSNPN, CDR2 SVGIG (reference sequence). The CDR3 sequence is 11 residues long. The CDR3 nucleotides are TGTGCGGCCACCTCTGGAAACACCATATATTTT. Its protein product is CAATSGNTIYF.

CDR3 in DNA: TGCGCCAGCAGCCAAGATCTTGGGGGGACTAGCGGGAAAGGGGAGCAGTTCTTC. The encoded protein is CASSQDLGGTSGKGEQFF. The chain uses TRBV4-1 and TRBJ2-1; the match to TRBD2 covers 13 bases. This CDR3 contains 18 residues. Trimming removed 0 bases from V and 10 bases from J; junction bases left unmatched: 12. The germline V gene has CDR1 MGHRA and CDR2 YSYEKL.

This chain links TRBV14 with TRBJ2-1, with 12 bases lining up with TRBD2. CDR1 and CDR2 (germline): SGHDN, FVKESK. This CDR3 has 17 residues. The V gene end was trimmed by 5 bases and the J gene end by 3 bases; junction bases not matched to a gene: 8. This CDR3 reads CASSVRTSGIHYNEQFF. The CDR3 coding sequence is TGTGCCAGCAGCGTAAGGACTAGCGGGATACACTACAATGAGCAGTTCTTC. The full variable domain, in which reference TRBV14 and TRBJ2-1 provide the parts outside the CDR3, is EAGVTQFPSHSVIEKGQTVTLRCDPISGHDNLYWYRRVMGKEIKFLLHFVKESKQDESGMPNNRFLAERTGGTYSTLKVQPAELEDSGVYFCASSVRTSGIHYNEQFFGPGTRLTVL.

Worth noting for this clone: The limits of the CDR3 on the DNA are not certain, so only TCRdb's listed CDR3 is given. This rearrangement joins TRBV29-1 to TRBJ1-1. Per the germline V gene, CDR1 is SQVTM and CDR2 is ANQGSEA. The CDR3 contains 15 residues when both ends are counted. The CDR3 region is CSVEDPVFWQTEAFF.

This chain uses TRBV7-6 with TRBJ1-5, with 11 nucleotides matching TRBD1. Germline values: CDR1 SGHVS, CDR2 FNYEAQ. CDR3 length: 15 residues. V trimming: 5 bases; J trimming: 6 bases; junction bases outside the gene matches: 6. As DNA, the CDR3 is TGTGCCAGCAGCCGGACAGGGGGCGGAGGTCAGCCCCAGCATTTT. It codes for CASSRTGGGGQPQHF.

In DNA, the CDR3 is TGTGCCAGCAGCTTAGCGGTCGGACAGAAACTGTTTTTT. It is translated as CASSLAVGQKLFF. The chain combines TRBV7-6 with TRBJ1-4; tentatively, D is TRBD1 (6 bases). CDR1 is SGHVS and CDR2 is FNYEAQ in the germline V gene. The CDR3 loop spans 13 amino acids. V shed 0 bases and J shed 11 bases, with 10 bases lying between them.

J is TRBJ2-3 and V is TRBV10-1, with D perhaps TRBD1 (6 bases). Germline CDR1 WNHNN, CDR2 SYGVQD (reference sequence). The CDR3 is 14 residues long. Trimming took off 3 bases at V and 10 bases at J, with 17 bases between the two ends. The DNA for the CDR3 is TGCGCCAGCAGTGACCAAGGGACATCCCTGTCGCAGTATTTT. It specifies CASSDQGTSLSQYF.

The genes are TRBV19 and TRBJ2-1; TRBD2 agrees at 11 bases. CDR3 length equals 15 residues. Germline assignment: CDR1 LNHDA and CDR2 SQIVND (reference sequence). V shed 7 bases, J shed 5 bases, and the junction held 7 bases outside the gene matches. CDR3 protein: CASNNLAGGNNEQFF. The CDR3 DNA reads as TGTGCCAGTAATAACCTAGCGGGGGGAAACAATGAGCAGTTCTTC.

The chain employs TRBV5-4 and TRBJ1-2; D might be TRBD1 (6 bases). V was shortened by 0 bases and J by 4 bases, with 10 bases between the two germline ends. CDR1 and CDR2 (germline): SGHNT, YYREEE (reference sequence). This CDR3 spans 14 amino acids. The DNA for the CDR3 is TGTGCCAGCAGCTTGGGACAGGCGGTCTATGGCTACACCTTC. As protein: CASSLGQAVYGYTF.

The V gene is TRBV7-9, the J gene TRBJ2-7; the match to TRBD1 covers 7 bases. V dropped 2 bases and J dropped 0; count of bases not matched to a gene: 4. Germline CDR1 and CDR2: SEHNR and FQNEAQ (reference sequence). CDR3 length equals 15 residues. The CDR3 loop is CASSLTGESSYEQYF. CDR3 DNA sequence: TGTGCCAGCAGCTTAACAGGGGAGAGCTCCTACGAGCAGTACTTC.

This clone was recorded a few times. The V call is TRBV28, the J call TRBJ1-2; 7 nucleotides match TRBD1. The CDR3 length is 16 residues. Losses at the gene ends were 7 bases for V and 2 bases for J; bases not matched to a gene: 13. In germline, CDR1 is MDHEN, CDR2 SYDVKM. The DNA for the CDR3 is TGTGCCAGCAACACGAGGGGACAGAACGGAAACTATGGCTACACCTTC. As protein: CASNTRGQNGNYGYTF.

The CDR3 loop is CASSPRQSSGQETQYF. The CDR3 bases are TGTGCCAGCAGTCCTCGCCAATCTAGCGGACAAGAGACCCAGTACTTC. The chain is built from TRBV6-6 and TRBJ2-5, with 7 nucleotides matching TRBD2. V dropped 5 bases and J dropped 2; count of bases not matched to a gene: 11. The CDR3 sequence is 16 residues long. Germline CDR1 and CDR2: MNHNY and SVGAGI (reference sequence).

This chain joins TRBV4-1 and TRBJ2-1, with 7 positions matching TRBD1. CDR1 and CDR2 from the germline V gene are MGHRA and YSYEKL. The CDR3 consists of 14 residues. V lost 6 bases and J lost 5; bases outside the gene matches: 7. The CDR3 here is CASSPGQRNNEQFF. Here the CDR3 DNA reads TGCGCCAGCAGTCCGGGACAGAGAAACAATGAGCAGTTCTTC.

This chain joins TRBV10-3 and TRBJ2-7; D tentatively reads TRBD1 or TRBD2 (5 bases each). The CDR3 runs to 12 residues. Trimming pared 10 bases from V and 5 bases from J, leaving 15 bases between. Germline CDR1 and CDR2: ENHRY and SYGVKD. CDR3 nucleotides: TGTGCCACCGAGGGGAGTGGGGACGAGCAGTACTTC. Its translation is CATEGSGDEQYF.

V gene TRBV24-1 combines with J gene TRBJ2-1; 10 nucleotides align to TRBD2. The CDR3 length is 17 residues. The junction had 10 bases not matched to a gene; V was cut back by 5 bases and J by 4 bases. Germline V gene lookup returns CDR1 KGHDR and CDR2 SFDVKD. CDR3 protein: CATSVSASGSRYNEQFF. The CDR3 DNA follows: TGTGCCACCAGTGTATCGGCTAGCGGGAGCCGATACAATGAGCAGTTCTTC.

The chain employs TRBV6-5 and TRBJ1-2; 11 bases are shared with TRBD1. Looked up from germline, CDR1 is MNHEY and CDR2 is SVGAGI. The CDR3 extends over 14 amino acids. J lost 8 bases, V lost 10 bases, and 12 bases had no gene match. The CDR3, as DNA: TGTGCCATCATATATGGACAGGGGGCGAAGGGCTACACCTTC. Encoded protein: CAIIYGQGAKGYTF.

The rearrangement links TRBV9 to TRBJ2-5; tentatively, D is TRBD1 (5 bases). V shed 0 bases and J shed 5 bases, with 11 bases lying between them. The CDR3 runs 14 residues. Germline CDR1 reads SGDLS; CDR2 reads YYNGEE. The CDR3 sequence is CASSVAPRAETQYF. Here the CDR3 DNA reads TGTGCCAGCAGCGTAGCACCCAGGGCTGAGACCCAGTACTTC.

The V call is TRBV30, the J call TRBJ2-3, with 15 bases identical to TRBD2. CDR1 is GTSNPN, CDR2 SVGIG, per germline (reference sequence). The CDR3 spans 18 residues. V was pared by 1 base and J by 5 bases, with 10 bases of the junction left unmatched. The chain's CDR3 is CAWSGGIGTSGGIDTQYF. The CDR3 coding sequence is TGTGCCTGGAGTGGAGGGATCGGGACTAGCGGGGGGATAGATACGCAGTATTTT.